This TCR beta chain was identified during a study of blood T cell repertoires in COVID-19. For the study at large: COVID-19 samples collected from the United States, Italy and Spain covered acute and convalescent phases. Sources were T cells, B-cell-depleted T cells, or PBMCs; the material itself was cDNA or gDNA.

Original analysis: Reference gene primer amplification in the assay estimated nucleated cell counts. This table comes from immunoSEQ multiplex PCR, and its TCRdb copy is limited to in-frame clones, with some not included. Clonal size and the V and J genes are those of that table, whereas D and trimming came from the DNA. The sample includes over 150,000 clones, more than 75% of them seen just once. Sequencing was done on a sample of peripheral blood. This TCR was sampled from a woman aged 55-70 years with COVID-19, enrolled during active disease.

CDR3 nucleotides: TGTGCCAGCAGTGTACACCCCACTAGCGCTTACCACGAGCAGTACTTC. Amino acid sequence: CASSVHPTSAYHEQYF. The rearrangement joins TRBV25-1 to TRBJ2-7; TRBD2 matches 7 bases. This CDR3 is 16 amino acids long. V was clipped by 4 bases and J by 5 bases; unmatched bases: 14. The germline V gene encodes CDR1 MGHDK and CDR2 SYGVNS.